The 2 T cell receptor beta chains below were found in one sample sequenced in a study of blood T cell repertoires in COVID-19. TCRdb's copy holds only in-frame clones and misses some; the assay was immunoSEQ multiplex PCR. Counted here are under 300,000 clones, roughly 89% occurring once; the ten biggest clones make up approximately 3%. The sequencing input was peripheral blood. All receptors come from a woman younger than 45 with active or convalescent COVID-19.

The chain links TRBV6-2 or TRBV6-3 to TRBJ1-5; the D is unclear. CDR3 length: 14 amino acids. Germline V gene lookup returns CDR1 MNHEY and CDR2 SVGEGT. V lost 3 bases and J 0 bases, leaving 6 bases between the germline ends. The CDR3 nucleotides are TGTGCCAGCAGTTATAGAGATAGCAATCAGCCCCAGCATTTT. Protein product: CASSYRDSNQPQHF.

V and J are TRBV6-6 and TRBJ1-1; maybe TRBD1 (6 bases). CDR1 and CDR2 (germline): MNHNY, SVGAGI (reference sequence). The CDR3 runs 14 residues. Deletions cut 8 bases from V and 5 bases from J, with 18 bases between. The CDR3 coding sequence is TGTGCCAGCGGCAGGGGAAGATATACGACTGAAGCTTTCTTT. It yields the protein CASGRGRYTTEAFF.